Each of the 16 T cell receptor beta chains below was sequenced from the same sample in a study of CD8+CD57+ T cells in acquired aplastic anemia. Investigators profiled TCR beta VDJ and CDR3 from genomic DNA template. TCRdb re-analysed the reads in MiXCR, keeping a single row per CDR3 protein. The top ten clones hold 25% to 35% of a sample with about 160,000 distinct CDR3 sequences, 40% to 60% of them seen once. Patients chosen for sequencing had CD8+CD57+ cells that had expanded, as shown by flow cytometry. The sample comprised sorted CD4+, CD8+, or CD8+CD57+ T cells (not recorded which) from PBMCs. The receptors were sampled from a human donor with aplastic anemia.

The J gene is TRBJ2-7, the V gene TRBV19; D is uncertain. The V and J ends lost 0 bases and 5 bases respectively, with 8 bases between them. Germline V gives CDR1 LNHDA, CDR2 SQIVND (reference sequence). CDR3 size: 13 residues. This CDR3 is CASSIDPFNEQYF. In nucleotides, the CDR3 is TGTGCCAGTAGTATAGATCCATTCAACGAGCAGTACTTC.

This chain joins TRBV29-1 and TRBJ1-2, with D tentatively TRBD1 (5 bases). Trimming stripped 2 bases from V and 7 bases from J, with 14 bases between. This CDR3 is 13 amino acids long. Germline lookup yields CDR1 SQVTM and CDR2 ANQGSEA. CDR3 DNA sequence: TGCAGCGTTGAACGGGACCCAGGACGTGGCTACACCTTC. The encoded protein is CSVERDPGRGYTF.

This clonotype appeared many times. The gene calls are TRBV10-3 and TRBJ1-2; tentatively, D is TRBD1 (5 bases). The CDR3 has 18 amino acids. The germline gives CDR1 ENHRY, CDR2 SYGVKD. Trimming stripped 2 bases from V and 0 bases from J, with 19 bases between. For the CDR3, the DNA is TGTGCCATCAGTGAGCCCACGGCCGGGATGGGACCTAACTATGGCTACACCTTC. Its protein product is CAISEPTAGMGPNYGYTF.

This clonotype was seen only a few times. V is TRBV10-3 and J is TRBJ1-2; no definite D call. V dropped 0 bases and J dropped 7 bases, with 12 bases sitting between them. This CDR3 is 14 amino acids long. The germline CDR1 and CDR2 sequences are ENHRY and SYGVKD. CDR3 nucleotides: TGTGCCATCAGTGAGTCGACGGTGGGTCTTGGCTACACCTTC. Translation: CAISESTVGLGYTF.

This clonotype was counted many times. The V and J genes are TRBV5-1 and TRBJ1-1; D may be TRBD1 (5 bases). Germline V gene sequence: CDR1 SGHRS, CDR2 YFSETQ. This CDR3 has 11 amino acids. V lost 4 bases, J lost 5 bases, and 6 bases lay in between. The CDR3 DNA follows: TGCGCCAGCAGCCAGGGTACTGAAGCTTTCTTT. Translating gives CASSQGTEAFF.

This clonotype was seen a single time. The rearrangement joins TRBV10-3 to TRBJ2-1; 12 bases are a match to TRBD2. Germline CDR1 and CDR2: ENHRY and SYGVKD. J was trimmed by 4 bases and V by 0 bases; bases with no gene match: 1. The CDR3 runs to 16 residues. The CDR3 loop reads CAISESLAGGYNEQFF. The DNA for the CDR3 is TGTGCCATCAGTGAGTCGCTAGCGGGGGGGTACAATGAGCAGTTCTTC.

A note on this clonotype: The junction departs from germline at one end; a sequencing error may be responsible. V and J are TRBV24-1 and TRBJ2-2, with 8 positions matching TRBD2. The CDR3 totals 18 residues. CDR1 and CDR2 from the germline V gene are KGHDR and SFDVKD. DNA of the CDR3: TGTGCCAGCAGTGAAGTGCCGGGGGGGGGCCCGAACACCGGGGAGCTGGTTTTT. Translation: CASSEVPGGGPNTGELVF.

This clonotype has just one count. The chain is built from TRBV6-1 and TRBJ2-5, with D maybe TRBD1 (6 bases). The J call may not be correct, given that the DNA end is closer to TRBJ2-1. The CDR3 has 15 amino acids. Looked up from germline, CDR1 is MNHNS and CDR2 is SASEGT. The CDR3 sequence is CASSPSSWGHMEQFF. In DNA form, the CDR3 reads TGTGCCAGCAGCCCTTCCTCGTGGGGACACATGGAACAGTTCTTC.

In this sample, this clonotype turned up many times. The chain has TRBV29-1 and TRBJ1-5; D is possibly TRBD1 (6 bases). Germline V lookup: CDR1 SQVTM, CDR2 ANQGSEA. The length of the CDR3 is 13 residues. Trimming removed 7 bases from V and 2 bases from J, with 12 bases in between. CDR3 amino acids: CSAAGVGNQPQHF. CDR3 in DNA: TGCAGCGCCGCAGGGGTCGGCAATCAGCCCCAGCATTTT.

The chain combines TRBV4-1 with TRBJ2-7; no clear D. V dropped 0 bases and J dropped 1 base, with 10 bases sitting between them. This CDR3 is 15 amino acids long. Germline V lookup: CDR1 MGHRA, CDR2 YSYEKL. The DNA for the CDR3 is TGCGCCAGCAGCCAAGAATCCTCCCTTTCCTACGAGCAGTACTTC. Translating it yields CASSQESSLSYEQYF.

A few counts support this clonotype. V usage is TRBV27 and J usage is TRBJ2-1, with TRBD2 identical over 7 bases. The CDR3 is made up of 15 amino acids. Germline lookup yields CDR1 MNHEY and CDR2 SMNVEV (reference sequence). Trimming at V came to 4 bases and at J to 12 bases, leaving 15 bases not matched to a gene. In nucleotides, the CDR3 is TGTGCCAGCAGTTACCGGGACTACGTTAGCGAGGGGCAGTTCTTC. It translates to CASSYRDYVSEGQFF.

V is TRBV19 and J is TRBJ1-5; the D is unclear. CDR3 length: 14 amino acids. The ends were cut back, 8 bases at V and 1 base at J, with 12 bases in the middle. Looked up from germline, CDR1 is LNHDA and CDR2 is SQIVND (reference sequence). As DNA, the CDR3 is TGTGCCAGTTCAATAACGAGGAGCAATCAGCCCCAGCATTTT. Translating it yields CASSITRSNQPQHF.

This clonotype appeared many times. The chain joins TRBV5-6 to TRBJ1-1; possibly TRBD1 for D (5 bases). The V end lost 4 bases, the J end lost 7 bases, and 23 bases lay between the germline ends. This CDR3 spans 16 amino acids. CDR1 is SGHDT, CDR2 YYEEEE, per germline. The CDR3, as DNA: TGTGCCAGCAGCAACGCGGTAGGACACGGGGGGATTGAAGCTTTCTTT. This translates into CASSNAVGHGGIEAFF.

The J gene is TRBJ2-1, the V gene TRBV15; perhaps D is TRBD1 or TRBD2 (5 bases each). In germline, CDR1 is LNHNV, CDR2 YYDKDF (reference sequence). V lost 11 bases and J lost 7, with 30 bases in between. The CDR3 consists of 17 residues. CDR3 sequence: CAANRDPADGVANEQFF. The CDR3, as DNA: TGTGCCGCAAACCGGGACCCGGCGGATGGGGTGGCGAATGAGCAGTTCTTC.

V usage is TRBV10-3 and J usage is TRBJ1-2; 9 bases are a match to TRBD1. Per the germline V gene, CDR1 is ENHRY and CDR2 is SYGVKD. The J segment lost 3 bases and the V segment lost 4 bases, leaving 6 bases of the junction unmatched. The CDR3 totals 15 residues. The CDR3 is CAISATGTGHYGYTF. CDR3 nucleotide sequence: TGTGCCATCAGTGCGACCGGGACAGGGCACTATGGCTACACCTTC.

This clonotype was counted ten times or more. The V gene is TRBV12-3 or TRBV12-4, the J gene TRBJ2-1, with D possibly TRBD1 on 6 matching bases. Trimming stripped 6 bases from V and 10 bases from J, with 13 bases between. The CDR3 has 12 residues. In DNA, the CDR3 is TGTGCCAGCAGCCTAGGGGGTTTAGAGCAGTTCTTC. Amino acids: CASSLGGLEQFF.